The 27 T cell receptor beta chains listed next were all sequenced from one sample in a study of blood T cell repertoires in COVID-19 (dated by TCRdb to about 2020). Preparation of the library involved the immunoSEQ multiplex PCR assay. TCRdb obtained this table from immuneACCESS and retained in-frame rearrangements with V and J assigned. These tables miss some clones; where compared with another copy, unresolved V genes account for less than half of the shortfall, and the remainder is unexplained. Across this sample there are 300,000 to 400,000 clones, with 88% seen only once. The top ten clones comprise 5.5% to 7.5% of the sample. Source material: peripheral blood. The receptor set was obtained from a woman in her 70s with COVID-19, enrolled during active disease.

The V call is TRBV6-6, the J call TRBJ2-5, with a tentative D call TRBD2 (5 bases). Looked up from germline, CDR1 is MNHNY and CDR2 is SVGAGI (reference sequence). The CDR3 is made up of 12 amino acids. Trimming shortened V by 2 bases and J by 5 bases, and 6 bases separated the two germline ends. CDR3 sequence: CASSYRGETQYF. The CDR3 coding sequence is TGTGCCAGCAGTTACCGAGGGGAGACCCAGTACTTC.

The V and J genes are TRBV27 and TRBJ2-7, with 7 positions matching TRBD2. J lost 5 bases, V lost 7 bases, and 11 bases had no gene match. The germline gives CDR1 MNHEY, CDR2 SMNVEV (reference sequence). This CDR3 contains 14 residues. The CDR3 region is CASTRNGGTHEQYF. The CDR3 bases are TGTGCCAGCACTAGAAACGGGGGGACCCACGAGCAGTACTTC.

V usage is TRBV6-5 and J usage is TRBJ1-1, with TRBD1 matching 7 bases. Trimming cost V 5 bases and J 9 bases; bases outside gene matches: 6. Germline-derived CDR1 and CDR2 are MNHEY and SVGAGI. The CDR3 runs to 12 residues. CDR3 sequence: CASSTGARKAFF. CDR3 nucleotides: TGTGCCAGCAGTACAGGGGCGCGGAAAGCTTTCTTT.

This chain uses TRBV10-3 with TRBJ1-2; D perhaps matches TRBD1 (6 bases). Germline-derived CDR1 and CDR2 are ENHRY and SYGVKD. CDR3 length: 15 residues. The V end was cut by 1 base, the J end by 5 bases, with 14 bases between. The CDR3 DNA reads as TGTGCCATCAGTGAGTTCTCGGACAGCGGTTATGGCTACACCTTC. Translating it yields CAISEFSDSGYGYTF.

This clone was seen just once. The chain employs TRBV10-3 and TRBJ1-1; the D is unclear. V lost 0 bases, J lost 2 bases, and 10 bases lay in between. Germline CDR1 reads ENHRY; CDR2 reads SYGVKD. The CDR3 is 15 amino acids. CDR3 DNA: TGTGCCATCAGTGAGTCGACTCGGCCAAACACTGAAGCTTTCTTT. Protein: CAISESTRPNTEAFF.

This chain joins TRBV10-2 and TRBJ2-5; 7 nucleotides match TRBD1. J gave up 3 bases and V 7 bases, and 8 bases lay outside the gene matches. The CDR3 sequence is 14 residues long. CDR1 is WSHSY, CDR2 SAAADI, per germline. The CDR3 loop reads CASTRDSEKETQYF. The DNA of the CDR3 is TGCGCCAGCACCAGGGACAGCGAGAAAGAGACCCAGTACTTC.

This rearrangement joins TRBV20-1 to TRBJ2-1; 9 nucleotides line up with TRBD1. The CDR3 consists of 14 residues. The J segment lost 8 bases and the V segment lost 3 bases, leaving 8 bases of the junction unmatched. Germline V gene sequence: CDR1 DFQATT, CDR2 SNEGSKA (reference sequence). Here the CDR3 reads CSASGGQGPDEQFF. The DNA for the CDR3 is TGCAGTGCTAGTGGCGGACAGGGGCCCGATGAGCAGTTCTTC.

This chain uses TRBV10-2 with TRBJ1-4; D unclear. V lost 3 bases and J lost 8, with 7 bases in between. The CDR3 consists of 12 residues. Germline lookup yields CDR1 WSHSY and CDR2 SAAADI. The CDR3 nucleotides read TGCGCCAGCAGTGATTACCGGGAAAAACTGTTTTTT. It translates to CASSDYREKLFF.

V usage is TRBV5-4 and J usage is TRBJ2-7, with 8 nucleotides matching TRBD2. CDR3 size: 14 residues. Germline assignment: CDR1 SGHNT and CDR2 YYREEE (reference sequence). Germline trimming cut 3 bases from V and 2 bases from J; bases unmatched to any gene: 4. DNA of the CDR3: TGTGCCAGCAGCTCTGCGGGGGGAGCCTACGAGCAGTACTTC. Translation: CASSSAGGAYEQYF.

The chain recombines TRBV4-1 with TRBJ2-2; maybe TRBD2 (6 bases). The ends were cut back, 0 bases at V and 9 bases at J, with 14 bases in the middle. The CDR3 has 15 residues. In germline, CDR1 is MGHRA, CDR2 YSYEKL. In nucleotides, the CDR3 is TGCGCCAGCAGCCAAGATGCCGTGGAGGGGCGGGAGCTGTTTTTT. Translation gives CASSQDAVEGRELFF.

This chain uses TRBV7-8 with TRBJ1-1; D is unclear. The CDR3 runs 14 residues. Germline V gene lookup returns CDR1 SGHVS and CDR2 FQNEAQ. Between the trimmed V and J ends, which lost 2 bases and 4 bases, there was a span of 11 bases. CDR3 region: CASSLLVFGTEAFF. CDR3 in DNA: TGTGCCAGCAGCTTATTGGTCTTCGGCACTGAAGCTTTCTTT.

The chain combines TRBV6-5 with TRBJ2-1; TRBD1 matches 9 bases. Trimming removed 7 bases from V and 10 bases from J; junction bases left unmatched: 14. From germline, CDR1 is MNHEY and CDR2 SVGAGI. The CDR3 sequence is 15 residues long. CDR3 bases: TGTGCCAGCATGAACGAGGGACAGGGAATAGGCGAGCAGTTCTTC. Residues: CASMNEGQGIGEQFF.

In this sample, this clone turned up a few times. As DNA, the CDR3 is TGTGCCACCAGTGATTTAACTCGGGGGTTTTCAGATACGCAGTATTTT. This translates into CATSDLTRGFSDTQYF. V is TRBV24-1 and J is TRBJ2-3; D possibly corresponds to TRBD2 (6 bases). The CDR3 contains 16 residues. Trimming took off 1 base at V and 4 bases at J, with 14 bases between the two ends. Germline lookup yields CDR1 KGHDR and CDR2 SFDVKD.

This chain connects TRBV7-2 to TRBJ2-7, with TRBD1 as a possible D gene (6 bases). Trimming cost V 5 bases and J 1 base, with 12 bases left between them. Looked up from germline, CDR1 is SGHTA and CDR2 is FQGNSA. The CDR3 totals 14 residues. The CDR3 protein is CASSHRAGSYEQYF. CDR3 DNA: TGTGCCAGCAGCCACAGGGCGGGTTCCTACGAGCAGTACTTC.

This clone was detected only once. This chain joins TRBV5-6 and TRBJ1-2, with D perhaps matching TRBD1 (6 bases). V was cut by 4 bases and J by 0 bases, with 13 bases left in between. The CDR3 runs 15 residues. The germline CDR1 and CDR2 sequences are SGHDT and YYEEEE. The CDR3 DNA sequence: TGTGCCAGCAGCACTGGGACAAACCCTAACTATGGCTACACCTTC. This encodes CASSTGTNPNYGYTF.

The rearrangement links TRBV4-1 to TRBJ2-5, with D hard to call. The ends were cut back, 3 bases at V and 4 bases at J, with 9 bases in the middle. From germline, CDR1 is MGHRA and CDR2 YSYEKL. The length of the CDR3 is 13 residues. The CDR3 region has the DNA TGCGCCAGCAGCCATCTACCCGTAGAGACCCAGTACTTC. Translated, it gives CASSHLPVETQYF.

The chain is built from TRBV6-5 and TRBJ1-1; 8 bases align to TRBD1. With V trimmed by 2 bases and J by 5 bases, 10 bases remained unmatched. The CDR3 has 16 amino acids. Germline values: CDR1 MNHEY, CDR2 SVGAGI. CDR3 in DNA: TGTGCCAGCAGTTACGGACAGGGAAGGGTTCGGACTGAAGCTTTCTTT. Its protein is CASSYGQGRVRTEAFF.

This clone was recorded only once. This sequence joins TRBV7-8 and TRBJ2-4; 11 positions agree with TRBD1. This CDR3 has 17 residues. The trim removed 0 bases at V and 9 bases at J, leaving 10 bases unmatched. Germline CDR1 SGHVS, CDR2 FQNEAQ. The CDR3 sequence: CASSLAGQGARIVIQYF. For the CDR3, the DNA is TGTGCCAGCAGCTTAGCCGGACAGGGGGCGCGAATAGTCATTCAGTACTTC.

This clone has a single count. This sequence joins TRBV18 and TRBJ2-1; 12 bases are a match to TRBD2. The V segment lost 1 base and the J segment 9 bases; nucleotides outside the gene matches: 7. CDR1 KGHSH and CDR2 LQKENI come from the germline V gene. The CDR3 sequence is 16 residues long. The CDR3 loop is CASSPLLAGGRSEQFF. For the CDR3, the DNA is TGTGCCAGCTCACCACTTCTAGCGGGGGGGCGTAGTGAGCAGTTCTTC.

The chain joins TRBV27 to TRBJ2-1, with a possible D match to TRBD2 (6 bases). V was clipped by 5 bases and J by 10 bases, with 18 bases between them. The CDR3 has 14 residues. CDR1 is MNHEY and CDR2 is SMNVEV in the germline V gene (reference sequence). CDR3 residues: CASSGWAGPAEQFF. CDR3 in DNA: TGTGCCAGCAGTGGTTGGGCGGGGCCAGCCGAGCAGTTCTTC.

The chain recombines TRBV5-6 with TRBJ1-2; possibly TRBD1 for D (5 bases). This CDR3 comprises 13 residues. Germline lookup yields CDR1 SGHDT and CDR2 YYEEEE. Deletions cut 2 bases from V and 4 bases from J, with 9 bases between. CDR3 sequence: CASSFVDSYGYTF. The CDR3 coding sequence is TGTGCCAGCAGCTTTGTCGACAGCTATGGCTACACCTTC.

The rearrangement joins TRBV24-1 to TRBJ1-2; tentatively, D is TRBD1 (5 bases). V dropped 3 bases and J dropped 8 bases, with 12 bases sitting between them. The V gene's germline CDR1 is KGHDR and CDR2 SFDVKD. The CDR3 contains 13 residues. The DNA of the CDR3 is TGTGCCACCAGTGATGGGGGGGGAAACGGCTACACCTTC. The encoded protein is CATSDGGGNGYTF.

J is TRBJ1-6 and V is TRBV9, with a weak D call TRBD1 (5 bases). CDR1 is SGDLS, CDR2 YYNGEE, per germline. V was cut by 3 bases and J by 7 bases, with 14 bases left in between. This CDR3 comprises 15 residues. The CDR3 coding sequence is TGTGCCAGCAGCGCGGCTGGGCAGGGAAATTCACCCCTCCACTTT. It yields the protein CASSAAGQGNSPLHF. Using reference TRBV9 and TRBJ1-6 for the parts outside the CDR3, the full variable domain is DSGVTQTPKHLITATGQRVTLRCSPRSGDLSVYWYQQSLDQGLQFLIQYYNGEERAKGNILERFSAQQFPDLHSELNLSSLELGDSALYFCASSAAGQGNSPLHFGNGTRLTVT.

The chain couples TRBV10-3 to TRBJ2-7; 13 bases fit TRBD2. The V gene's germline CDR1 is ENHRY and CDR2 SYGVKD. This CDR3 comprises 17 residues. The V and J ends lost 4 bases and 3 bases, in that order; junction bases with no gene match: 9. This CDR3 is CAISGTSGGTSFYEQYF. CDR3 nucleotide sequence: TGTGCCATCAGTGGGACTAGCGGGGGCACTTCTTTCTACGAGCAGTACTTC.

The rearrangement joins TRBV5-1 to TRBJ2-5; 10 nucleotides line up with TRBD1. J was trimmed by 2 bases and V by 1 base; bases with no gene match: 5. CDR3 size: 16 residues. Germline values: CDR1 SGHRS, CDR2 YFSETQ. CDR3 sequence (DNA): TGCGCCAGCAGCTTGTGGGGACAGGGGTGGCAAGAGACCCAGTACTTC. Residues: CASSLWGQGWQETQYF.

The rearrangement uses TRBV5-4 and TRBJ1-2; 7 bases are a match to TRBD1. J lost 2 bases, V lost 3 bases, and 7 bases had no gene match. The CDR3 runs to 15 residues. The germline gives CDR1 SGHNT, CDR2 YYREEE (reference sequence). CDR3 protein: CASSYPPTGNYGYTF. The CDR3 nucleotides read TGTGCCAGCAGCTACCCCCCGACAGGGAACTATGGCTACACCTTC.

This clone was found a few times. The V call is TRBV2, the J call TRBJ1-2, with 7 bases fitting TRBD1. This CDR3 is 13 amino acids long. CDR1 is SNHLY, CDR2 FYNNEI, per germline. After removal of 2 bases from V and 13 bases from J, the junction contained 10 bases not matched to a gene. CDR3 bases: TGTGCCAGCAGTGAAAACTGGGACAGTGCCAGCACCTTC. Protein product: CASSENWDSASTF.